This entry lists 3 T cell receptor beta chains sequenced from one sample in a study of CD8 T cells in ankylosing spondylitis. Findings and limits, study-wide: Characteristic of ankylosing spondylitis blood, it appeared, was a TCR beta motif comprising about eight highly homologous variants.

TCRdb re-analysed the 5' RACE reads in MiXCR, keeping a single row per CDR3 protein. The sample yields hundreds of thousands of distinct CDR3 sequences, 15% to 20% seen once. Antigen specificity for these receptors is unknown. The sample taken for sequencing was blood, either unsorted or a sorted T cell fraction (not recorded which). Receptors originate from a male donor with ankylosing spondylitis.

The rearrangement uses TRBV18 and TRBJ2-7, with 10 bases that match TRBD2. V shed 0 bases, J shed 4 bases, and the junction held 6 bases outside the gene matches. The length of the CDR3 is 16 residues. In germline, CDR1 is KGHSH, CDR2 LQKENI. CDR3 DNA sequence: TGTGCCAGCTCACCACCGTCAAGTAGCGGGGGGTACGAGCAGTACTTC. It yields the protein CASSPPSSSGGYEQYF.

The table lists this clonotype with a few counts. The genes are TRBV5-1 and TRBJ1-3; 9 bases are shared with TRBD1. The CDR3 spans 17 residues. V was pared by 4 bases and J by 2 bases, with 10 bases of the junction left unmatched. Per the germline V gene, CDR1 is SGHRS and CDR2 is YFSETQ. CDR3 loop: CASSLGQGVEAGNTIYF. In DNA form, the CDR3 reads TGCGCCAGCAGCCTGGGACAGGGTGTGGAAGCTGGAAACACCATATATTTT.

The chain is built from TRBV7-3 and TRBJ2-3, with D perhaps TRBD1 (6 bases). In germline, CDR1 is SGHTA, CDR2 FQGTGA. The V and J ends lost 2 bases and 0 bases respectively, with 15 bases between them. The CDR3 runs to 17 residues. CDR3 sequence: CASSLGRRGGSTDTQYF. The DNA of the CDR3 is TGTGCCAGCAGCTTAGGCCGCAGGGGTGGTAGCACAGATACGCAGTATTTT.